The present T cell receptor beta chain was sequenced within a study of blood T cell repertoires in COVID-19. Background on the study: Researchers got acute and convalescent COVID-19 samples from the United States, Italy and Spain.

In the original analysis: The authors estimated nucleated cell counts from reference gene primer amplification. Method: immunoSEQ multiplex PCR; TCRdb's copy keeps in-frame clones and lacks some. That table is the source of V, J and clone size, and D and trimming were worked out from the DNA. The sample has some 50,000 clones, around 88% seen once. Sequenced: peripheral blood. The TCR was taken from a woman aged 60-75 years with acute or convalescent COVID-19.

CDR3 coding DNA: TGTGCCAGCACTAGCCAGCCGTCCTACGAGCAGTACTTC. Translated: CASTSQPSYEQYF. V is TRBV28 and J is TRBJ2-7, with a weak D call TRBD2 (5 bases). Germline V gene lookup returns CDR1 MDHEN and CDR2 SYDVKM. This CDR3 is 13 amino acids long. Trimming took off 7 bases at V and 1 base at J, with 11 bases between the two ends.